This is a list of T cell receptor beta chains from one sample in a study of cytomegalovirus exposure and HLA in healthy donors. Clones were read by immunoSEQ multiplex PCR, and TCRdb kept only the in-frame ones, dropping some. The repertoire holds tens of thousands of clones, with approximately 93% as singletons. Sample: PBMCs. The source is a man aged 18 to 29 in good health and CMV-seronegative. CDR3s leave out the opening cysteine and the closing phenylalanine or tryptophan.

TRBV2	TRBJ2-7	ASSFFTSSGRGEQY
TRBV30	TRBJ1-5	AWNAGQINQPQH
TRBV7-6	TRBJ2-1	ASSLRSSGANEQF
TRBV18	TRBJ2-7	ASSSPASALTYEQY
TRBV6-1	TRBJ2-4	ASRPGEGGDIQY
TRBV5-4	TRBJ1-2	ASSLNQQRNYGYT
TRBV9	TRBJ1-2	ASSQKTAHYGYT
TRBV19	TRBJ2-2	ASSGAGTSGRAAGELF
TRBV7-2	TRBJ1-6	ASSPGLINSPLH
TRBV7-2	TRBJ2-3	ASSLVRGSDTQY
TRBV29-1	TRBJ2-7	SVEDNRGRYEQY
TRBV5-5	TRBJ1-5	ASSPGGGLVQPQH
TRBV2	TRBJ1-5	ASSPLTGRNQPQH
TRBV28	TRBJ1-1	ASSLARQNTEAF
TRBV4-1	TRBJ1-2	ASSQDGAGTDYGYT
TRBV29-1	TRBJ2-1	SVGGAQGRPYNEQF
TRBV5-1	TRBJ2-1	ASSPQGGSYNEQF
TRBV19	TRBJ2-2	ASNQRGNGGELF
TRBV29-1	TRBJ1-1	SVEDGENTEAF
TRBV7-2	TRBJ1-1	ASSPRQGILMNTEAF
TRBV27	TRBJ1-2	ASSSARTGNYGYT
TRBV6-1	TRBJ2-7	ASSGLARTTYEQY
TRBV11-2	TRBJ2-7	ASSPQGDIIDEQY
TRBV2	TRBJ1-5	ASTRTGDSNQPQH
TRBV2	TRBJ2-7	ASRTGSYEQY
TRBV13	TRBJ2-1	ASSVGDYNEQF
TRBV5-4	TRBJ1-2	ASSLDSYGYT
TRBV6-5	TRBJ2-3	ASRRGGTTDTQY
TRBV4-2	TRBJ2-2	ASSQDIRGGTGELF
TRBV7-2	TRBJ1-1	ASSRRTENTEAF
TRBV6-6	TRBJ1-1	ASISSTEAF